A selection of T cell receptor beta chains follows, all from one sample in a study of shared clonotypes between healthy human individuals. Profiling relied on immunoSEQ multiplex PCR, and the TCRdb table lists in-frame clones only, not all of them. There are 1,500,000 or so clones in the sample; approximately 98.5% occur only once, and about 0.35% lies in the top ten. Material: naive CD4+ T cells sorted from blood. The receptors come from a man aged 25 to 40 in good health. The CDR3 runs from the conserved cysteine through the conserved F or W. D genes are given only for firm matches. Clone size appears in some rows only: once, few, many, or a class for an expanded clone.

V	D	size	J	DNA	CDR3
TRBV6-4	TRBD2	NA	TRBJ2-2	TGTGCCAGCAGGCGACTAGCGGGAGGGCTGGACACCGGGGAGCTGTTTTTT	CASRRLAGGLDTGELFF
TRBV7-3	TRBD2	NA	TRBJ2-1	TGTGCCAGCAGCCAAGGACTAGCGGTCTACAATGAGCAGTTCTTC	CASSQGLAVYNEQFF
TRBV5-1	NA	NA	TRBJ2-5	TGCGCCAGCAGCCTTGGGGTATTGGGTCCCCAAGAGACCCAGTACTTC	CASSLGVLGPQETQYF
TRBV27	TRBD1	NA	TRBJ2-1	TGTGCCAGCAGTTTACCCGACAGGGCCCCTTTCTTC	CASSLPDRAPFF
TRBV7-2	NA	once	TRBJ2-6	TGTGCCAGCAGCGCACAGGCTTCTGGGGCCAACGTCCTGACTTTC	CASSAQASGANVLTF
TRBV11-2	TRBD1	NA	TRBJ2-1	TGTGCCAGCAGCCCCTGGACAGGGGAAAGTGAGCAGTTCTTC	CASSPWTGESEQFF
TRBV21-1	NA	NA	TRBJ2-5	TGTGCCAGCCGACGACTAGCGGGAAAAATCACCCAAGAGACCCAGTACTTC	CASRRLAGKITQETQYF
TRBV6-5	TRBD1	NA	TRBJ2-7	TGTGCCAGCAGTTATGGGACAGGGTGGTACGAGCAGTACTTC	CASSYGTGWYEQYF
TRBV7-9	TRBD2	NA	TRBJ2-1	TGTGCCAGCAGCCCCTTAGCGGGAGGAGTGACCACTTACAATGAGCAGTTCTTC	CASSPLAGGVTTYNEQFF
TRBV6-6	TRBD1	NA	TRBJ2-1	TGTGCCAGCAGTTACAGAGGACAGGCCGACAATGAGCAGTTCTTC	CASSYRGQADNEQFF
TRBV5-1	NA	NA	TRBJ2-2	TGCGCCAGCAGTGGCTTCCACTCACCCGGGGAGCTGTTTTTT	CASSGFHSPGELFF
TRBV5-5	NA	once	TRBJ1-2	TGTGCCAGCACCCGTGAGGGAACAGCTAACTATGGCTACACCTTC	CASTREGTANYGYTF
TRBV7-9	TRBD1	NA	TRBJ2-7	TGTGCCAGCAGCCCGGACAGGGTAGAATCCACTCGTGACGAGCAGTACTTC	CASSPDRVESTRDEQYF
TRBV7-8	NA	NA	TRBJ1-1	TGTGCCAGCAGCTTAGGTATGAACACTGAAGCTTTCTTT	CASSLGMNTEAFF
TRBV19	TRBD2	NA	TRBJ2-3	TGTGCCAGTAGTATCGGGGGGACAGATACGCAGTATTTT	CASSIGGTDTQYF
TRBV10-3	NA	NA	TRBJ1-1	TGTGCCATCAGTGATGAGGGAAGGGGCACTGAAGCTTTCTTT	CAISDEGRGTEAFF
TRBV6-6	NA	NA	TRBJ2-5	TGTGCCAGCAGTTACCCGCAAGAGACCCAGTACTTC	CASSYPQETQYF
TRBV9	NA	NA	TRBJ2-7	TGTGCCAGCAGCGTAGCTACGGGTTACGAGCAGTACTTC	CASSVATGYEQYF
TRBV5-4	NA	NA	TRBJ1-2	TGTGCCAGCAGCTGGGGGACTCCTGAGGGCTATGGCTACACCTTC	CASSWGTPEGYGYTF
TRBV5-4	TRBD1	NA	TRBJ2-2	TGTGCCAGCACCCAAGCGGGACAGGGTATTGGCGGGGAGCTGTTTTTT	CASTQAGQGIGGELFF
TRBV27	NA	NA	TRBJ1-1	TGTGCCAGCCTTGGTACGGGGGGGGCACTAACTGAAGCTTTCTTT	CASLGTGGALTEAFF
TRBV4-3	NA	NA	TRBJ1-1	TGCGCCAGCAGCCAAGAACAGAACACTGAAGCTTTCTTT	CASSQEQNTEAFF
TRBV7-9	TRBD1	NA	TRBJ2-7	TGTGCCAGCAGCGAGGCAGGGACAGCCTACGAGCAGTACTTC	CASSEAGTAYEQYF
TRBV15	NA	NA	TRBJ2-7	TGTGCCACCAGCAGAGCACAGACGAGCTCCTACGAGCAGTACTTC	CATSRAQTSSYEQYF
TRBV5-4	TRBD2	NA	TRBJ2-3	TGTGCCAGCAGCACGGCGGGACTAGAATCTGATACGCAGTATTTT	CASSTAGLESDTQYF
TRBV29-1	TRBD1	NA	TRBJ1-2	TGCAGCGTTGAAGATCTTCGACGGGACAGGGCGCTCTCAAGGGGCTACACCTTC	CSVEDLRRDRALSRGYTF
TRBV7-2	NA	once	TRBJ2-1	TGTGCCAGCAGCTCCCGGGGCTTCAATGAGCAGTTCTTC	CASSSRGFNEQFF
TRBV29-1	NA	NA	TRBJ2-3	TGCAGCGTTGATCCAGGAAGCACAGATACGCAGTATTTT	CSVDPGSTDTQYF
TRBV11-3	TRBD2	NA	TRBJ2-7	TGTGCCAGCATCGGCGGGAGGGCCCCCTACGAGCAGTACTTC	CASIGGRAPYEQYF
TRBV5-4	TRBD1	NA	TRBJ2-5	TGTGCCAGCAGGAAGGACAGGGGGCAAGAGACCCAGTACTTC	CASRKDRGQETQYF
TRBV7-9	NA	NA	TRBJ2-2	TGTGCCAGCAGCTTACGGGTGGGGGAGCGCCCGGGCACCGGGGAGCTGTTTTTT	CASSLRVGERPGTGELFF
TRBV18	NA	NA	TRBJ2-7	TGTGCCAGCTCACCTTCCAGGGACCCCTACGAGCAGTACTTC	CASSPSRDPYEQYF
TRBV28	NA	NA	TRBJ1-1	TGTGCCAGCAGTTTACCGGGTAGGACTGAAGCTTTCTTT	CASSLPGRTEAFF
TRBV7-9	TRBD1	NA	TRBJ2-5	TGTGCCAGCAGCTTGGGACAGCAAGAGACCCAGTACTTC	CASSLGQQETQYF
TRBV5-4	NA	NA	TRBJ2-3	TGTGCCAGCAGCTCCACCCCGACAGATACGCAGTATTTT	CASSSTPTDTQYF
TRBV20-1	NA	NA	TRBJ2-3	TGCAGTGCTATCGGGAAAGATACGCAGTATTTT	CSAIGKDTQYF
TRBV7-9	TRBD2	NA	TRBJ2-7	TGTGCCAGCAGCCGAGGACTAGCGGGAGTGGGAGGCGAGCAGTACTTC	CASSRGLAGVGGEQYF
TRBV5-5	TRBD1	NA	TRBJ2-7	TGTGCCAGCAGCTTGGGGACAGGAAAATCCTACGAGCAGTACTTC	CASSLGTGKSYEQYF
TRBV4-3	TRBD2	NA	TRBJ2-3	TGCGCCAGCAGCCAAGGAGGGAGGGACACAGATACGCAGTATTTT	CASSQGGRDTDTQYF
TRBV6-1	TRBD1	NA	TRBJ2-1	TGTGCCAGCAGTGCGGGACAGGGGCAATACAATGAGCAGTTCTTC	CASSAGQGQYNEQFF
TRBV5-1	NA	NA	TRBJ1-2	TGCGCCAGCAGCTTGGGCCGGGTTAACTATGGCTACACCTTC	CASSLGRVNYGYTF
TRBV6-5	NA	once	TRBJ2-3	TGTGCCAGCAGTTTCTTGGATACGCAGTATTTT	CASSFLDTQYF
TRBV7-2	NA	NA	TRBJ2-3	TGTGCCAGCAGCCCGGCGACAGATACGCAGTATTTT	CASSPATDTQYF
TRBV19	NA	NA	TRBJ2-3	TGTGCCAGGATGCTCGGGCGCGGGAAAAGCACAGATACGCAGTATTTT	CARMLGRGKSTDTQYF
TRBV6-5	NA	NA	TRBJ1-4	TGTGCCAGCAGTCTCCTAGGGACCCTGAATGAAAAACTGTTTTTT	CASSLLGTLNEKLFF
TRBV29-1	NA	once	TRBJ2-2	TGCAGCGTTTCCCCCAATGGCCCTTCGGGGGAGCTGTTTTTT	CSVSPNGPSGELFF
TRBV5-6	NA	NA	TRBJ2-3	TGTGCCAGCAGCGTGCGTCGGGGGGCTTTGTCGACAGATACGCAGTATTTT	CASSVRRGALSTDTQYF
TRBV5-1	NA	NA	TRBJ2-2	TGCGCCAGCAGCTTGGTGGGGGCTCTCACCGGGGAGCTGTTTTTT	CASSLVGALTGELFF
TRBV9	NA	NA	TRBJ2-2	TGTGCCAGCAGCGTAGTCGGGGCGGTCACCGGGGAGCTGTTTTTT	CASSVVGAVTGELFF
TRBV27	NA	once	TRBJ1-5	TGTGCCAGCAGTCTAGACAGCAATCAGCCCCAGCATTTT	CASSLDSNQPQHF
TRBV6-6	NA	NA	TRBJ1-3	TGTGCCAGCAGCCTCGACAGGACCTCTGGAAACACCATATATTTT	CASSLDRTSGNTIYF
TRBV6-6	NA	NA	TRBJ2-7	TGTGCCAGCAGTTCCCTGGGGGGCCCCTACGAGCAGTACTTC	CASSSLGGPYEQYF
TRBV28	NA	NA	TRBJ1-4	TGTGCCAGCGACGCAACTAATGAAAAACTGTTTTTT	CASDATNEKLFF
TRBV2	TRBD2	NA	TRBJ2-3	TGTGCCAGCAGGCAGTTGGGGGGGACTAGTACAGATACGCAGTATTTT	CASRQLGGTSTDTQYF